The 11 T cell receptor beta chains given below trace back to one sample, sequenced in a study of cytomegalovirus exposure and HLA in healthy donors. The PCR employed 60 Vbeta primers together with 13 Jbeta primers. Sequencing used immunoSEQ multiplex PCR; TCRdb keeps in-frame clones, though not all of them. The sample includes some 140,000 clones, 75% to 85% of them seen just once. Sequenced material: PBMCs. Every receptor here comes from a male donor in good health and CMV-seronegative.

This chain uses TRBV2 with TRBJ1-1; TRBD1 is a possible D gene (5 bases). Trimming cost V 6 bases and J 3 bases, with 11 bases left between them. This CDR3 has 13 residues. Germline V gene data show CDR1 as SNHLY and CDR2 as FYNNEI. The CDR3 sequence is CASRAGMDTEAFF. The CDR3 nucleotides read TGTGCCAGCAGGGCAGGGATGGACACTGAAGCTTTCTTT.

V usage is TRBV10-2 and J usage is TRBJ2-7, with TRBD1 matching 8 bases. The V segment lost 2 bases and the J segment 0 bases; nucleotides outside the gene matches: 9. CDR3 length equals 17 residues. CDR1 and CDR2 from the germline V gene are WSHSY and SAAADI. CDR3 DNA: TGCGCCAGCAGTGAGCCTCACCGGGACAGGACCTCCTACGAGCAGTACTTC. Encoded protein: CASSEPHRDRTSYEQYF.

The CDR3 is CASSQDPGTGGLTGYTF. The DNA of the CDR3 is TGCGCCAGCAGCCAAGACCCCGGGACAGGGGGCTTGACTGGCTACACCTTC. The chain uses TRBV4-1 and TRBJ1-2, with TRBD1 matching over 12 bases. J was trimmed by 7 bases and V by 0 bases; bases with no gene match: 9. CDR1 is MGHRA and CDR2 is YSYEKL in the germline V gene. This CDR3 contains 17 residues.

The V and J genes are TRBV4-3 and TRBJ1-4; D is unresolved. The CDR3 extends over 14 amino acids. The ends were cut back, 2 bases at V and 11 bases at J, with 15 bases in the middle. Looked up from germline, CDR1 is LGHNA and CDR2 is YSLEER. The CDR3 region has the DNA TGCGCCAGCAGCCAACGCCGGTGGAGCGAGAAACTGTTTTTT. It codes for CASSQRRWSEKLFF.

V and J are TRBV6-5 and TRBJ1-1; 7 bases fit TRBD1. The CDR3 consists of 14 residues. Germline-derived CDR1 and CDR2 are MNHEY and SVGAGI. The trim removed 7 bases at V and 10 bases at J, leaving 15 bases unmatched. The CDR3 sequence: CASNNRGGGVGAFF. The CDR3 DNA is TGTGCCAGCAATAACAGGGGTGGTGGGGTTGGAGCTTTCTTT.

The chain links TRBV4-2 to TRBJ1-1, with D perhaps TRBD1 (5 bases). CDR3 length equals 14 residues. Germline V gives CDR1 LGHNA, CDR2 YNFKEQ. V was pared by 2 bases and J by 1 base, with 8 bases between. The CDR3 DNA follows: TGTGCCAGCAGCCAACTCGGACAGAACACTGAAGCTTTCTTT. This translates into CASSQLGQNTEAFF.

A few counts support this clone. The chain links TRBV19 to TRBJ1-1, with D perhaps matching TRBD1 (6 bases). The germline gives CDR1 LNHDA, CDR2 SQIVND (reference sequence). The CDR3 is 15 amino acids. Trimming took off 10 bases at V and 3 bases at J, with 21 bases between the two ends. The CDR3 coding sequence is TGTGCCACTACCCGGGGGGCGGGTAGCCACACTGAAGCTTTCTTT. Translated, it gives CATTRGAGSHTEAFF.

CDR3 nucleotides: TGTGCCAGCAGCGTAGTGTATTCCACAGATACGCAGTATTTT. Protein: CASSVVYSTDTQYF. This sequence joins TRBV9 and TRBJ2-3; no clear D. Per germline, CDR1 SGDLS and CDR2 YYNGEE. The CDR3 is 14 amino acids. The V and J ends lost 0 bases and 2 bases respectively, with 7 bases between them.

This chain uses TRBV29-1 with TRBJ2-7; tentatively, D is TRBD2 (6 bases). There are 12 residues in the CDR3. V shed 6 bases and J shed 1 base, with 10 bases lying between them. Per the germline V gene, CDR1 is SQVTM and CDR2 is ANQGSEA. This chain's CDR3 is CSVHGGSYEQYF. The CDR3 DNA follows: TGCAGCGTCCACGGGGGATCCTACGAGCAGTACTTC.

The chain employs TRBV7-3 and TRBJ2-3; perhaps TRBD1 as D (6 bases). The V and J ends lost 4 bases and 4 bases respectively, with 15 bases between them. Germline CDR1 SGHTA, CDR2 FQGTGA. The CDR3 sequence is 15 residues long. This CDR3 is CASSSKWGPADTQYF. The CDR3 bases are TGTGCCAGCAGCTCCAAATGGGGGCCCGCAGATACGCAGTATTTT.

The DNA of the CDR3 is TGTGCCAGCAGCTTGGGTGACATGAACACTGAAGCTTTCTTT. Its protein product is CASSLGDMNTEAFF. V gene TRBV5-8 combines with J gene TRBJ1-1; D is ambiguous. V lost 0 bases and J lost 0, with 6 bases in between. CDR1 is SGHTS and CDR2 is YDEGEE in the germline V gene. The CDR3 sequence is 14 residues long.